This passage covers 21 T cell receptor beta chains from one sample sequenced in a study of T cells after yellow fever vaccination. From the 5' RACE reads, TCRdb called clonotypes with MiXCR, one entry per CDR3 protein. The data contain a few hundred thousand distinct CDR3 sequences, approximately 8% of them singletons. The source material was CD4+ T cells sorted from PBMCs, sampled 5 days after the yellow fever booster vaccination. These receptors originate from a man aged 18-30 years who received the YFV17D yellow fever vaccine.

This clonotype has ten or more counts. The J gene is TRBJ2-1, the V gene TRBV20-1; 13 bases agree with TRBD2. The CDR3 extends over 17 amino acids. Unmatched junction bases numbered 12, after V lost 6 bases and J lost 4 bases. Germline V gene data show CDR1 as DFQATT and CDR2 as SNEGSKA (reference sequence). CDR3 sequence reads: CSAPTRLAGGRYNEQFF. The DNA for the CDR3 is TGCAGTGCCCCGACGAGACTAGCGGGGGGCCGGTACAATGAGCAGTTCTTC.

In this sample, this clonotype turned up a few times. V gene TRBV6-4 combines with J gene TRBJ2-2; 11 nucleotides line up with TRBD2. Germline CDR1 is MRHNA and CDR2 is SNTAGT. V lost 8 bases and J lost 4; bases outside the gene matches: 15. The CDR3 has 18 amino acids. The CDR3 DNA reads TGTGCCAGCGCCTCCCTACTAGCGGGGGTTGAGGGCACCGGGGAGCTGTTTTTT. It codes for CASASLLAGVEGTGELFF.

This clonotype has ten or more counts. This chain uses TRBV7-2 with TRBJ1-1; maybe TRBD1 (5 bases). Germline V gene lookup returns CDR1 SGHTA and CDR2 FQGNSA. Trimming cost V 5 bases and J 1 base, with 11 bases left between them. The length of the CDR3 is 14 residues. The CDR3 is CASSPTQGNTEAFF. The CDR3, as DNA: TGTGCCAGCAGCCCAACCCAGGGGAACACTGAAGCTTTCTTT.

This clonotype has a handful of counts. The chain links TRBV9 to TRBJ2-3, with TRBD2 matching 14 bases. After removal of 4 bases from V and 5 bases from J, the junction contained 12 bases not matched to a gene. From germline, CDR1 is SGDLS and CDR2 YYNGEE. The CDR3 length is 18 residues. The CDR3, as DNA: TGTGCCAGCAGCCCCATTCTGACTAGCGGGGGGGCTGGAGATACGCAGTATTTT. This codes for CASSPILTSGGAGDTQYF.

This chain uses TRBV6-6 with TRBJ2-5; D is unclear. There are 10 residues in the CDR3. The germline CDR1 and CDR2 sequences are MNHNY and SVGAGI (reference sequence). V lost 6 bases and J lost 5, with 4 bases in between. The CDR3 nucleotides read TGTGCCAGCAGACTGGAGACCCAGTACTTC. It is translated as CASRLETQYF.

The table lists this clonotype with a few counts. The chain uses TRBV20-1 and TRBJ1-5; 10 bases map to TRBD1. V dropped 6 bases and J dropped 1; count of bases not matched to a gene: 6. The CDR3 is made up of 15 amino acids. CDR1 is DFQATT and CDR2 is SNEGSKA in the germline V gene (reference sequence). As DNA, the CDR3 is TGCAGTGCGCGGAAGGACAGGGGGAGCAATCAGCCCCAGCATTTT. Protein: CSARKDRGSNQPQHF.

This clonotype has a handful of counts. The V call is TRBV19, the J call TRBJ2-6; 9 nucleotides line up with TRBD1. The germline V gene has CDR1 LNHDA and CDR2 SQIVND (reference sequence). The length of the CDR3 is 19 residues. J gave up 0 bases and V 5 bases, and 11 bases lay outside the gene matches. CDR3 DNA sequence: TGTGCCAGTAGTCGTTCCCGGGACAGGGTTTACTCTGGGGCCAACGTCCTGACTTTC. It yields the protein CASSRSRDRVYSGANVLTF.

In this sample, this clonotype turned up a few times. This chain links TRBV12-3 or TRBV12-4 with TRBJ2-3; D is possibly TRBD1 or TRBD2 (5 bases each). This CDR3 has 13 residues. The V end lost 10 bases, the J end lost 4 bases, and 15 bases lay between the germline ends. The CDR3 DNA reads TGTGCCATAAGGGACCGCAGACCAGATACGCAGTATTTT. Encoded protein: CAIRDRRPDTQYF.

There are a few counts of this clonotype. This sequence joins TRBV10-3 and TRBJ1-3, with D hard to call. The V gene's germline CDR1 is ENHRY and CDR2 SYGVKD. Trimming left V 3 bases short and J 0 bases short, with 6 bases between. CDR3 length: 14 amino acids. The CDR3 is CAISDGSSGNTIYF. The CDR3 coding sequence is TGTGCCATCAGTGACGGATCCTCTGGAAACACCATATATTTT.

This clonotype has just a few counts. The J gene is TRBJ2-5, the V gene TRBV7-2; weak D call: TRBD2 (6 bases). There are 15 residues in the CDR3. Between the trimmed V and J ends, which lost 5 bases and 5 bases, there was a span of 18 bases. Germline-derived CDR1 and CDR2 are SGHTA and FQGNSA. The CDR3 nucleotides read TGTGCCAGCAGCAACAACCGGGCCCGGGGGGAGACCCAGTACTTC. It specifies CASSNNRARGETQYF.

The V and J genes are TRBV3-1 and TRBJ2-5; tentatively, D is TRBD1 or TRBD2 (5 bases each). The CDR3 contains 13 residues. Germline CDR1 reads LGHDT; CDR2 reads YNNKEL (reference sequence). The ends were cut back, 4 bases at V and 13 bases at J, with 19 bases in the middle. CDR3 region: CASSPTSLGTAYF. CDR3 nucleotides: TGTGCCAGCAGCCCAACCTCCTTAGGGACGGCGTACTTC.

This clonotype has only a few counts. V and J are TRBV5-1 and TRBJ1-2, with D perhaps matching TRBD1 (6 bases). Germline lookup yields CDR1 SGHRS and CDR2 YFSETQ. The CDR3 runs 17 residues. V dropped 4 bases and J dropped 4 bases, with 23 bases sitting between them. The CDR3: CASSPIGTPFSTYGYTF. The CDR3 nucleotides are TGCGCCAGCAGCCCAATCGGGACACCTTTTTCTACCTATGGCTACACCTTC.

This chain uses TRBV29-1 with TRBJ2-5, with a tentative D call TRBD1 (6 bases). This CDR3 is 12 amino acids long. With 7 bases removed from V and 1 base from J, the gap between germline ends came to 10 bases. Germline loops: CDR1 SQVTM, CDR2 ANQGSEA. The CDR3 protein is CSAGTPQETQYF. The CDR3 bases are TGCAGCGCCGGGACACCCCAAGAGACCCAGTACTTC.

This clonotype was seen repeatedly, ten times or more. One end of the junction does not line up with germline, which may come from a read error. In nucleotides, the CDR3 is TGTGCCAGCAGTTACGGGCGGCAGGTGAAGACTGAAGCTTTCTTT. Protein sequence: CASSYGRQVKTEAFF. The chain joins TRBV6-5 to TRBJ1-1; unclear D gene. The germline V gene has CDR1 MNHEY and CDR2 SVGAGI. CDR3 length: 15 amino acids.

The CDR3 is CASSPPGRASEKLFF. Written as DNA, the CDR3 is TGTGCCAGCTCACCCCCTGGCAGGGCTAGCGAAAAACTGTTTTTT. This sequence joins TRBV18 and TRBJ1-4; TRBD1 is a possible D gene (5 bases). Germline CDR1 reads KGHSH; CDR2 reads LQKENI. V lost 3 bases, J lost 8 bases, and 16 bases lay in between. The CDR3 has 15 residues.

This clonotype occurred many times. This chain connects TRBV4-1 to TRBJ2-4, with TRBD2 matching over 13 bases. Germline loops: CDR1 MGHRA, CDR2 YSYEKL. The CDR3 is 17 amino acids. J lost 1 base, V lost 3 bases, and 3 bases had no gene match. DNA of the CDR3: TGCGCCAGCAGCCAGGGACTAGCGGGGACTGCCAAAAACATTCAGTACTTC. Protein sequence: CASSQGLAGTAKNIQYF.

V usage is TRBV20-1 and J usage is TRBJ1-5, with D hard to call. The CDR3 has 13 amino acids. Deletions cut 1 base from V and 3 bases from J, with 7 bases between. The germline V gene has CDR1 DFQATT and CDR2 SNEGSKA (reference sequence). CDR3 sequence (DNA): TGCAGTGCTAGAGGCCAGATCAATCAGCCCCAGCATTTT. Translation gives CSARGQINQPQHF.

This sequence joins TRBV10-3 and TRBJ2-5; TRBD1 is a possible D gene (6 bases). V lost 2 bases and J lost 0, with 13 bases in between. The CDR3 consists of 16 residues. Germline V gives CDR1 ENHRY, CDR2 SYGVKD. CDR3 in DNA: TGTGCCATCAGTGAGGCGGCATCAGGGGACCAAGAGACCCAGTACTTC. As protein: CAISEAASGDQETQYF.

The chain has TRBV7-9 and TRBJ2-7, with a tentative D call TRBD2 (7 bases). Deletions cut 3 bases from V and 2 bases from J, with 14 bases between. Per germline, CDR1 SEHNR and CDR2 FQNEAQ (reference sequence). This CDR3 has 15 residues. The DNA for the CDR3 is TGTGCCAGCAGCTTGAGGGGGGGGAACACCTACGAGCAGTACTTC. Translating gives CASSLRGGNTYEQYF.

This clonotype was seen a handful of times. This chain joins TRBV7-2 and TRBJ2-7; possibly TRBD1 for D (5 bases). Germline V gives CDR1 SGHTA, CDR2 FQGNSA. V lost 2 bases and J 0 bases, leaving 8 bases between the germline ends. CDR3 length: 14 amino acids. CDR3 DNA: TGTGCCAGCAGCTTAACAGGAGACTCCTACGAGCAGTACGTC. This encodes CASSLTGDSYEQYV.

This clonotype occurred many times. The genes are TRBV6-1 and TRBJ2-3; either TRBD1 or TRBD2 may fit D (6 bases each). The CDR3 covers 14 residues. The germline V gene has CDR1 MNHNS and CDR2 SASEGT. Trimming removed 10 bases from V and 6 bases from J, with 20 bases in between. CDR3 sequence (DNA): TGTGCCACCTCATCGTCGGGGGCAGGCGATACGCAGTATTTT. Translating it yields CATSSSGAGDTQYF.